This is a list of T cell receptor beta chains from one sample in a study of CD8 T cells in ankylosing spondylitis. Each CDR3 protein is one row after TCRdb ran MiXCR on the 5' RACE reads. The data contain under 300,000 distinct CDR3 sequences, 9.5% to 12% of them seen just once; the ten biggest clones take up around 6.5%. Sequenced sample: blood, either unsorted or a sorted T cell fraction (not recorded which). These receptors were collected from a male donor with ankylosing spondylitis or in good health (not recorded which). Each CDR3 is given with its conserved first and last residue. Some rows mark clone size as missing; the rest say once, few, many or name a class of expanded clone.

clone_size,v_call,j_call,cdr3_aa
many,TRBV7-2,TRBJ2-1,CASSFLLMGQTYNEQFF
few,TRBV11-2,TRBJ1-4,CASSWMLATNEKLFF
many,TRBV5-1,TRBJ2-7,CASSQGALGIEQYF
-,TRBV7-3,TRBJ2-6,CASSLVGRGTSGANVLTF
-,TRBV6-1,TRBJ1-2,CASSPRTSGYGYTF
many,TRBV5-1,TRBJ2-1,CASSFNPGYNEQFF
many,TRBV12-3/TRBV12-4,TRBJ1-5,CASSPRRGNQPQHF
many,TRBV29-1,TRBJ2-6,CSVFSSGANVLTF
many,TRBV20-1,TRBJ2-7,CSARSLWGYEQYF
many,TRBV6-4,TRBJ2-1,CASSDSLAGGNEQFF
-,TRBV6-1,TRBJ2-2,CASTSTGPANTGELFF
few,TRBV20-1,TRBJ2-7,CSARDGRGAVYEQYF
-,TRBV20-1,TRBJ1-2,CSASSPNYGYTF
many,TRBV29-1,TRBJ1-2,CSVRGTGGRYGYTF
many,TRBV29-1,TRBJ2-7,CSVILDRGSYEQYF
-,TRBV6-2/TRBV6-3,TRBJ2-7,CASSYSNRYEQYF
few,TRBV7-9,TRBJ2-5,CASSYTEQETQYF
many,TRBV6-2/TRBV6-3,TRBJ2-7,CASSFGRFYEQYF
-,TRBV18,TRBJ2-3,CASFPSYSTASTDTQYF
many,TRBV10-3,TRBJ1-2,CAITEFRDYGYTF
many,TRBV20-1,TRBJ2-3,CSAVRQGHTDTQYF